These 27 T cell receptor beta chains share one sample of origin, sequenced in a study of cytomegalovirus exposure and HLA in healthy donors. Primers for the PCR totalled 60 Vbeta and 13 Jbeta. Profiling relied on immunoSEQ multiplex PCR, and the TCRdb table lists in-frame clones only, not all of them. This sample has over 85,000 clones; less than 85% occur once, and the top ten carry about an eighth. Sequencing used PBMCs. Every receptor here comes from a man younger than 40 in good health and CMV-seropositive.

The V and J genes are TRBV10-3 and TRBJ1-3, with 8 nucleotides matching TRBD1. Germline lookup yields CDR1 ENHRY and CDR2 SYGVKD. V shed 7 bases, J shed 5 bases, and the junction held 4 bases outside the gene matches. CDR3 size: 13 residues. CDR3 amino acids: CAIKDRARNTIYF. The CDR3 DNA sequence: TGTGCCATCAAGGACAGGGCCAGAAACACCATATATTTT.

This rearrangement joins TRBV11-2 to TRBJ1-1, with unresolved D. Germline CDR1 SGHAT, CDR2 FQNNGV. The V and J ends lost 7 bases and 3 bases respectively, with 12 bases between them. CDR3 length: 13 amino acids. CDR3: CASTLAQYTEAFF. CDR3 nucleotides: TGTGCCAGCACCTTGGCTCAGTACACTGAAGCTTTCTTT.

This clone was recorded a few times. The chain is built from TRBV27 and TRBJ1-5, with 7 bases fitting TRBD1. J gave up 5 bases and V 6 bases, and 7 bases lay outside the gene matches. The CDR3 spans 14 residues. Germline V lookup: CDR1 MNHEY, CDR2 SMNVEV (reference sequence). In DNA form, the CDR3 reads TGTGCCAGCAGCTTGACAGGGACCGATCAGCCCCAGCATTTT. Translated, it gives CASSLTGTDQPQHF.

The genes are TRBV6-5 and TRBJ1-1; D is perhaps TRBD1 (6 bases). V lost 6 bases to trimming and J lost 8 bases, with 16 bases between them. The V gene's germline CDR1 is MNHEY and CDR2 SVGAGI. The CDR3 spans 13 residues. The CDR3 loop reads CASSPTGYLEAFF. The CDR3 DNA is TGTGCCAGCAGCCCAACAGGGTATCTGGAAGCTTTCTTT.

V usage is TRBV7-9 and J usage is TRBJ2-7; the match to TRBD1 covers 7 bases. Germline values: CDR1 SEHNR, CDR2 FQNEAQ (reference sequence). The CDR3 sequence is 15 residues long. V dropped 5 bases and J dropped 5; count of bases not matched to a gene: 12. The CDR3 nucleotides read TGTGCCAGCAGCACACCCACTGACAGGGAGAACGAGCAGTACTTC. Its translation is CASSTPTDRENEQYF. Variable domain in full (rest from reference TRBV7-9 and TRBJ2-7): DTGVSQNPRHKITKRGQNVTFRCDPISEHNRLYWYRQTLGQGPEFLTYFQNEAQLEKSRLLSDRFSAERPKGSFSTLEIQRTEQGDSAMYLCASSTPTDRENEQYFGPGTRLTVT.

This clone appeared once. The chain is built from TRBV30 and TRBJ1-1; 7 bases agree with TRBD1. The V and J ends lost 5 bases and 4 bases, in that order; junction bases with no gene match: 1. From germline, CDR1 is GTSNPN and CDR2 SVGIG (reference sequence). The CDR3 has 11 amino acids. DNA for the CDR3: TGTGCCTGGGCAGGGGGCACTGAAGCTTTCTTT. Translated, it gives CAWAGGTEAFF.

The chain employs TRBV4-3 and TRBJ2-3; TRBD2 aligns across 11 bases. Germline CDR1 is LGHNA and CDR2 is YSLEER. Germline trimming cut 3 bases from V and 0 bases from J; bases unmatched to any gene: 8. The CDR3 totals 18 residues. CDR3 residues: CASSQRLAGSLSTDTQYF. CDR3 sequence (DNA): TGCGCCAGCAGCCAGAGACTAGCGGGGTCCCTTAGCACAGATACGCAGTATTTT.

The chain has TRBV5-6 and TRBJ2-7; no reliable D call. Per the germline V gene, CDR1 is SGHDT and CDR2 is YYEEEE. Trimming left V 8 bases short and J 7 bases short, with 7 bases between. The length of the CDR3 is 9 residues. CDR3 nucleotide sequence: TGTGCCAGGTCCGGTGAGCAGTACTTC. It encodes CARSGEQYF.

This clone was observed a handful of times. This CDR3 is CASSVAGFSWTNTGELFF. For the CDR3, the DNA is TGTGCCAGCAGCGTAGCAGGATTTTCGTGGACGAACACCGGGGAGCTGTTTTTT. This rearrangement joins TRBV9 to TRBJ2-2; D is ambiguous. Trimming cost V 0 bases and J 0 bases, with 15 bases left between them. Looked up from germline, CDR1 is SGDLS and CDR2 is YYNGEE. This CDR3 is built from 18 residues.

This chain uses TRBV6-1 with TRBJ1-3; no definite D call. The CDR3 is 15 residues long. Trimming left V 1 base short and J 2 bases short, with 9 bases between. Germline lookup yields CDR1 MNHNS and CDR2 SASEGT. The CDR3 bases are TGTGCCAGCAGTGAAGGCCCTACGGCTGGAAACACCATATATTTT. Residues: CASSEGPTAGNTIYF.

The chain is built from TRBV29-1 and TRBJ1-5, with D possibly TRBD1 on 5 matching bases. The CDR3 is 13 amino acids. Germline CDR1 and CDR2: SQVTM and ANQGSEA. Trimming took 6 bases from V and 9 from J, leaving 18 bases between them. The CDR3 sequence: CSVSWGETRPQHF. In DNA form, the CDR3 reads TGCAGCGTGTCGTGGGGGGAGACTCGGCCCCAGCATTTT.

This chain links TRBV10-3 with TRBJ1-1, with a possible D match to TRBD1 (5 bases). V lost 4 bases, J lost 1 base, and 7 bases lay in between. The CDR3 covers 13 residues. CDR1 ENHRY and CDR2 SYGVKD come from the germline V gene. This chain's CDR3 is CAISAQGNTEAFF. The CDR3 region has the DNA TGTGCCATCAGTGCCCAGGGGAACACTGAAGCTTTCTTT.

The rearrangement uses TRBV28 and TRBJ2-3; 10 nucleotides match TRBD1. Germline V gives CDR1 MDHEN, CDR2 SYDVKM. This CDR3 comprises 15 residues. Trimming removed 2 bases from V and 6 bases from J; junction bases left unmatched: 5. DNA for the CDR3: TGTGCCAGCAGTTTAGTGGGACAGGGGAGGGATACGCAGTATTTT. Amino acids: CASSLVGQGRDTQYF.

The rearrangement joins TRBV28 to TRBJ1-5; TRBD1 matches at 8 bases. With V trimmed by 11 bases and J by 3 bases, 9 bases remained unmatched. Germline V gene data show CDR1 as MDHEN and CDR2 as SYDVKM. The CDR3 totals 14 residues. The CDR3 spells CAAMRTGNNQPQHF. The CDR3 DNA reads TGTGCCGCCATGAGGACAGGGAACAATCAGCCCCAGCATTTT.

The chain employs TRBV7-9 and TRBJ1-5; 8 positions agree with TRBD1. J lost 2 bases, V lost 4 bases, and 4 bases had no gene match. The germline V gene encodes CDR1 SEHNR and CDR2 FQNEAQ (reference sequence). The CDR3 length is 15 residues. This CDR3 is CASSSGGLGNQPQHF. The CDR3 nucleotides are TGTGCCAGCAGCTCAGGGGGCTTGGGCAATCAGCCCCAGCATTTT.

The chain combines TRBV10-2 with TRBJ1-1; weak D call: TRBD1 (5 bases). Trimming stripped 3 bases from V and 1 base from J, with 15 bases between. This CDR3 spans 16 amino acids. Per germline, CDR1 WSHSY and CDR2 SAAADI. CDR3 nucleotides: TGCGCCAGCAGTGACCGGGTGGAGGGGTGGAACACTGAAGCTTTCTTT. It yields the protein CASSDRVEGWNTEAFF.

The chain combines TRBV27 with TRBJ2-7; D possibly corresponds to TRBD1 (5 bases). Germline V gene lookup returns CDR1 MNHEY and CDR2 SMNVEV (reference sequence). The CDR3 runs to 13 residues. The germline V and J ends were trimmed by 5 bases and 4 bases, with 12 bases remaining between them. This CDR3 reads CASSPRTPYEQYF. CDR3 DNA: TGTGCCAGCAGTCCGCGGACACCTTACGAGCAGTACTTC.

This chain uses TRBV6-1 with TRBJ2-2; weak D call: TRBD1 (6 bases). The CDR3 is 14 amino acids. The V gene's germline CDR1 is MNHNS and CDR2 SASEGT. Trimming took 8 bases from V and 3 from J, leaving 13 bases between them. As DNA, the CDR3 is TGTGCCAGCTCCCGCAGGGGCGACACCGGGGAGCTGTTTTTT. Amino acid sequence: CASSRRGDTGELFF.

The chain uses TRBV5-8 and TRBJ2-7; TRBD1 agrees at 8 bases. Germline-derived CDR1 and CDR2 are SGHTS and YDEGEE. This CDR3 comprises 15 residues. V lost 3 bases to trimming and J lost 0 bases; unmatched junction nucleotides: 5. The CDR3, as DNA: TGTGCCAGCAGCTCGGGACAGGCGGGCTCCTACGAGCAGTACTTC. It codes for CASSSGQAGSYEQYF.

This clone turned up a few times. J is TRBJ2-3 and V is TRBV6-4; TRBD2 matches at 9 bases. The V gene end was trimmed by 2 bases and the J gene end by 3 bases; junction bases not matched to a gene: 3. The CDR3 loop spans 15 amino acids. CDR1 and CDR2 (germline): MRHNA, SNTAGT. CDR3 sequence: CASSDQGLATDTQYF. For the CDR3, the DNA is TGTGCCAGCAGTGACCAGGGACTAGCAACAGATACGCAGTATTTT.

J is TRBJ2-1 and V is TRBV6-4; 7 bases fit TRBD2. The length of the CDR3 is 15 residues. Germline lookup yields CDR1 MRHNA and CDR2 SNTAGT. Germline trimming cut 0 bases from V and 4 bases from J; bases unmatched to any gene: 3. CDR3 in amino acids: CASSDSLGGYNEQFF. CDR3 bases: TGTGCCAGCAGTGACTCCCTGGGGGGGTACAATGAGCAGTTCTTC.

This clone was seen a single time. The chain employs TRBV5-1 and TRBJ2-2; D may be TRBD1 (5 bases). The V end was cut by 4 bases, the J end by 6 bases, with 16 bases between. Germline CDR1 SGHRS, CDR2 YFSETQ. There are 15 residues in the CDR3. The CDR3: CASSPRDSRAGELFF. Written as DNA, the CDR3 is TGCGCCAGCAGCCCCAGGGATTCAAGGGCCGGGGAGCTGTTTTTT.

The chain has TRBV5-1 and TRBJ2-7; D is unclear. Germline-derived CDR1 and CDR2 are SGHRS and YFSETQ. The CDR3 covers 13 residues. Trimming took 4 bases from V and 4 from J, leaving 12 bases between them. The CDR3: CASSPVGAYEQYF. CDR3 sequence (DNA): TGCGCCAGCAGCCCGGTGGGCGCTTACGAGCAGTACTTC.

V and J are TRBV6-6 and TRBJ1-5; 9 bases line up with TRBD1. After removal of 7 bases from V and 6 bases from J, the junction contained 7 bases not matched to a gene. The germline CDR1 and CDR2 sequences are MNHNY and SVGAGI (reference sequence). The CDR3 length is 14 residues. The CDR3 sequence is CASTTETGGQPQHF. CDR3 bases: TGTGCCAGCACCACGGAGACAGGGGGTCAGCCCCAGCATTTT.

The rearrangement joins TRBV6-4 to TRBJ1-4; D is unclear. CDR3 length: 13 amino acids. V was shortened by 10 bases and J by 10 bases, with 19 bases between the two germline ends. Germline loops: CDR1 MRHNA, CDR2 SNTAGT. This chain's CDR3 is CATQPGVRGKLFF. The CDR3 nucleotides are TGTGCCACCCAACCCGGGGTTCGCGGAAAACTGTTTTTT.

The chain recombines TRBV10-3 with TRBJ1-6; D gene uncertain. Trimming cost V 5 bases and J 5 bases, with 10 bases left between them. Germline V lookup: CDR1 ENHRY, CDR2 SYGVKD. This CDR3 contains 14 residues. The CDR3 sequence: CAISRLINNSPLHF. The CDR3 nucleotides are TGTGCCATCAGTAGACTGATAAATAATTCACCCCTCCACTTT.

The sample holds a few counts of this clone. The chain recombines TRBV7-2 with TRBJ2-1; TRBD2 might be the D (6 bases). This CDR3 region has 16 residues. CDR1 and CDR2 from the germline V gene are SGHTA and FQGNSA. Trimming removed 5 bases at V and 5 bases at J, with 19 bases between. The CDR3 is CASSRVGLAVNNEQFF. DNA for the CDR3: TGTGCCAGCAGCCGAGTGGGGTTAGCGGTAAACAATGAGCAGTTCTTC.